This T cell receptor beta chain was retrieved from a study of cytomegalovirus exposure and HLA in healthy donors. The length of the CDR3 is 11 residues. V shed 6 bases and J shed 8 bases, with 10 bases lying between them. The germline V gene has CDR1 DFQATT and CDR2 SNEGSKA (reference sequence). 13 Jbeta primers and 60 Vbeta primers were used for the PCR. Method: immunoSEQ multiplex PCR; TCRdb's copy keeps in-frame clones and lacks some. The sample contains roughly 120,000 clones, 69% of which appear only once. The specimen sequenced was PBMCs. The origin of this receptor is a woman aged 70 to 79 in good health and CMV-seropositive. The chain has TRBV20-1 and TRBJ1-4, with D uncertain. As DNA, the CDR3 is TGCAGTGCCCCGAGGGAGGAAAAACTGTTTTTT. It yields the protein CSAPREEKLFF.